This T cell receptor (beta chain) was sequenced during a study of cytomegalovirus exposure and HLA in healthy donors. Study-wide context: Genotyping showed approximately 81% of about 370 donors falling in the Caucasian-associated ancestry cluster. Overall study findings and caveats: Among TCR beta chains of equal frequency, HLA-associated ones were more clonally expanded in a later analysis.

60 Vbeta and 13 Jbeta primers were used in PCR. Profiled with immunoSEQ multiplex PCR; TCRdb holds only in-frame clones, not every one. The sample yields 120,000 to 150,000 clones, 75% to 80% seen once. On this clone itself: Its matching antigen is unknown.

Sequencing input: PBMCs. This receptor was taken from a man between 18 and 29 years old in good health and CMV-seronegative.

CDR3 residues: CASNYRVDTQYF. CDR3 in DNA: TGTGCCAGCAACTACAGGGTTGATACGCAGTATTTT. The genes are TRBV28 and TRBJ2-3; TRBD1 is a possible D gene (6 bases). V shed 7 bases and J shed 6 bases, with 11 bases lying between them. This CDR3 is 12 amino acids long. CDR1 is MDHEN, CDR2 SYDVKM, per germline.